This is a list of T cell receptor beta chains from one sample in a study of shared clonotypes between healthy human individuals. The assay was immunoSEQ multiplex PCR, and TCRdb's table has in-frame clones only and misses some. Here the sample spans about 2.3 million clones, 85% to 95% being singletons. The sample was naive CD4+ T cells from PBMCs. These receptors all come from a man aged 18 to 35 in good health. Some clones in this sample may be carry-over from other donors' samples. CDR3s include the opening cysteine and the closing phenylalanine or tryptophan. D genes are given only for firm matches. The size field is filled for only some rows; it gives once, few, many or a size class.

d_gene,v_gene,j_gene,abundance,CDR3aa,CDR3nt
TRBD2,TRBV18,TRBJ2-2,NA,CASSPPAGERNTGELFF,TGTGCCAGCTCACCACCGGCGGGAGAGAGGAACACCGGGGAGCTGTTTTTT
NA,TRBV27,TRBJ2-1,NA,CASSLHSGQGRSNEQFF,TGTGCCAGCAGTTTACATTCAGGGCAGGGGAGGTCCAATGAGCAGTTCTTC
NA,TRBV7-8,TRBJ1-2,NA,CASSSDTGYGYTF,TGTGCCAGCAGCTCGGACACAGGGTATGGCTACACCTTC
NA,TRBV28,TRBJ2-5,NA,CASSLISGETQYF,TGTGCCAGCAGTTTAATTTCCGGGGAGACCCAGTACTTC
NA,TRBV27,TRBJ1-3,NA,CASSPTGPSGNTIYF,TGTGCCAGCAGTCCAACAGGGCCCTCTGGAAACACCATATATTTT
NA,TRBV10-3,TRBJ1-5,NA,CAISERTGGNQPQHF,TGTGCCATCAGTGAGAGGACTGGGGGCAATCAGCCCCAGCATTTT
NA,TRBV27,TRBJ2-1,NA,CASRSLTGYEQFF,TGTGCCAGCCGGTCCCTCACAGGGTATGAGCAGTTCTTC
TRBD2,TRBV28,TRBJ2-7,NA,CASSLSGVGRTSGHYEQYF,TGTGCCAGCAGTTTAAGCGGGGTAGGTCGGACTAGCGGGCACTACGAGCAGTACTTC
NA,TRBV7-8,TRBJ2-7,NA,CASSLAGWLRSYEQYF,TGTGCCAGCAGCTTAGCCGGGTGGTTGCGATCCTACGAGCAGTACTTC
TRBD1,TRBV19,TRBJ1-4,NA,CASSPSGQGARTNEKLFF,TGTGCCAGTAGCCCATCGGGGCAGGGGGCGCGCACTAATGAAAAACTGTTTTTT
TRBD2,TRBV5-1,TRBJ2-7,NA,CASSPISGSSYEQYF,TGCGCCAGCAGCCCCATTAGCGGGAGCTCCTACGAGCAGTACTTC
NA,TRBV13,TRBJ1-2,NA,CASSLGQAYGYTF,TGTGCCAGCAGCTTAGGACAGGCCTATGGCTACACCTTC
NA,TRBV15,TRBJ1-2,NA,CATSRDRVSPRDGDYGYTF,TGTGCCACCAGCAGAGACCGAGTAAGCCCCCGGGACGGTGACTATGGCTACACCTTC
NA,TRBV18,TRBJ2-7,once,CASSRETGTQYEQYF,TGTGCCAGCTCGCGTGAAACCGGGACACAATACGAGCAGTACTTC
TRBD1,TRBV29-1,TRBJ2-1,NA,CSVELGTASSYNEQFF,TGCAGCGTTGAACTGGGGACAGCGAGCTCCTACAATGAGCAGTTCTTC
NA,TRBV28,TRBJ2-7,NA,CASSFITFEQYF,TGTGCCAGCAGTTTTATCACCTTCGAGCAGTACTTC
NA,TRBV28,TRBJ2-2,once,CASSEQGQWDTGELFF,TGTGCCAGCAGTGAACAAGGACAGTGGGACACCGGGGAGCTGTTTTTT
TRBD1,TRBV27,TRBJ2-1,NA,CASSLWQGETSYNEQFF,TGTGCCAGCAGTTTATGGCAGGGGGAGACCTCCTACAATGAGCAGTTCTTC
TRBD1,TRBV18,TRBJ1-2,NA,CASSPLDREYGYTF,TGTGCCAGCTCACCGCTAGACAGGGAGTATGGCTACACCTTC
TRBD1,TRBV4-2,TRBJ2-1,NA,CASSRPGQGGNEQFF,TGTGCCAGCAGCCGACCGGGACAGGGTGGCAATGAGCAGTTCTTC
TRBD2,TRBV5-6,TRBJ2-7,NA,CASTSLAAKRYEQYF,TGTGCCAGCACCTCACTAGCGGCAAAACGCTACGAGCAGTACTTC
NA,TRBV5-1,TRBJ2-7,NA,CASSLGGDGYEQYF,TGCGCCAGCAGCTTGGGTGGGGACGGCTACGAGCAGTACTTC
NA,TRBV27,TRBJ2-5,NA,CASTPRAGETQYF,TGTGCCAGCACCCCCCGGGCGGGAGAGACCCAGTACTTC
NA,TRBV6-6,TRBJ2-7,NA,CASSMTVSYEQYF,TGTGCCAGCAGTATGACAGTCTCCTACGAGCAGTACTTC
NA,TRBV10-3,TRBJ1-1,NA,CAIRGPGRGTEAFF,TGTGCCATCAGGGGACCAGGGCGGGGCACTGAAGCTTTCTTT
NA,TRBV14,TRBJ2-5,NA,CASSPSHGETQYF,TGTGCCAGCAGCCCCAGCCATGGGGAGACCCAGTACTTC
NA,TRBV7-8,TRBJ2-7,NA,CASSLFGRAGREQYF,TGTGCCAGCAGCTTATTCGGTAGGGCAGGTCGCGAGCAGTACTTC
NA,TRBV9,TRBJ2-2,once,CASSVGPGGTGELFF,TGTGCCAGCAGCGTCGGCCCCGGGGGCACCGGGGAGCTGTTTTTT
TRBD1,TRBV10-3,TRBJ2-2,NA,CAISEHPTGTLGTGELFF,TGTGCCATCAGTGAACACCCGACAGGGACCCTTGGCACCGGGGAGCTGTTTTTT
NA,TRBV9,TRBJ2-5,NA,CASSVGQREETQYF,TGTGCCAGCAGCGTAGGACAGAGAGAAGAGACCCAGTACTTC
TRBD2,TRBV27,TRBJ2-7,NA,CASSTSGLAGAYEQYF,TGTGCCAGCAGTACATCTGGGCTAGCGGGAGCCTACGAGCAGTACTTC
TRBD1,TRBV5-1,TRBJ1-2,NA,CASSWNTGGWGYTF,TGCGCCAGCAGCTGGAATACAGGGGGCTGGGGCTACACCTTC
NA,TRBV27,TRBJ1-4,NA,CASSGGRGINEKLFF,TGTGCCAGCAGCGGTGGTAGGGGGATTAATGAAAAACTGTTTTTT
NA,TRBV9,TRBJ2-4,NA,CASSVGGRGKNIQYF,TGTGCCAGCAGCGTAGGGGGGCGAGGCAAAAACATTCAGTACTTC
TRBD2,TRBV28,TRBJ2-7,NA,CASSFISGIGEQYF,TGTGCCAGCAGTTTTATTAGCGGGATTGGCGAGCAGTACTTC
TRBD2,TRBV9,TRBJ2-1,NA,CASSPGTSGNSRGEQFF,TGTGCCAGCAGCCCCGGGACTAGCGGCAACTCCCGGGGAGAGCAGTTCTTC
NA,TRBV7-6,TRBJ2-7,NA,CASSPSPETTYEQYF,TGTGCCAGCAGCCCGTCCCCGGAAACTACCTACGAGCAGTACTTC
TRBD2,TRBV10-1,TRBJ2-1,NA,CASSLKTGTSGIYEQFF,TGCGCCAGCAGCCTAAAAACCGGGACTAGCGGGATCTATGAGCAGTTCTTC
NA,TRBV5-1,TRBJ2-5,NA,CASSLGEQWQWETQYF,TGCGCCAGCAGCTTGGGGGAACAGTGGCAGTGGGAGACCCAGTACTTC
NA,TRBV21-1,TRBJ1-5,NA,CASITGECNQPQHF,TGTGCCAGCATCACGGGGGAGTGTAATCAGCCCCAGCATTTT
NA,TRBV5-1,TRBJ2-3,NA,CASSPGRASTDTQYF,TGCGCCAGCAGCCCGGGGCGGGCTAGCACAGATACGCAGTATTTT
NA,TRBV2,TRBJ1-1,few,CASRGDETVEAFF,TGTGCCAGCAGAGGGGACGAAACGGTTGAAGCTTTCTTT
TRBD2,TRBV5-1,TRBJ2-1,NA,CASSSIAGGEIYEQFF,TGCGCCAGCAGCTCAATAGCGGGAGGGGAAATATATGAGCAGTTCTTC
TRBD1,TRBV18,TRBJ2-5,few,CASSLGQGAETQYF,TGTGCCAGCTCCCTCGGACAGGGAGCGGAGACCCAGTACTTC
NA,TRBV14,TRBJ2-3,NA,CASSQDGRGRVQYF,TGTGCCAGCAGCCAAGATGGCAGGGGACGTGTGCAGTATTTT
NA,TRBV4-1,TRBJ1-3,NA,CASSRGQRNTIYF,TGCGCCAGCAGCCGCGGCCAACGAAACACCATATATTTT
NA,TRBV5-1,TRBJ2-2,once,CASSGDLVGGMKKLFF,TGCGCCAGCAGCGGGGATCTCGTCGGAGGTATGAAGAAGCTGTTTTTT
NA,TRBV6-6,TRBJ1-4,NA,CASSYRAANEKLFF,TGTGCCAGCAGTTATCGGGCTGCTAATGAAAAACTGTTTTTT
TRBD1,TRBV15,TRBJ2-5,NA,CATSRLNRGRTETQYF,TGTGCCACCAGCAGATTAAACAGGGGGCGCACGGAGACCCAGTACTTC
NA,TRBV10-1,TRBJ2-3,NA,CASSAARGTQYF,TGCGCCAGCAGTGCGGCCCGAGGTACGCAGTATTTT
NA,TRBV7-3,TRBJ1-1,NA,CASSLRGGGTEAFF,TGTGCCAGCAGCTTGCGCGGAGGGGGGACTGAAGCTTTCTTT
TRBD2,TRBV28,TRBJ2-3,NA,CASRGTRSGNTDTQYF,TGTGCCAGCAGGGGGACTCGTAGCGGGAACACAGATACGCAGTATTTT
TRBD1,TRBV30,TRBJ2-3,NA,CAWSPGDRPLRGTQYF,TGTGCCTGGAGTCCCGGGGACAGGCCGCTCAGGGGAACGCAGTATTTT